The 15 T cell receptor beta chains reported below all come from one sample, sequenced in a study of OX40 agonist ivuxolimab in advanced cancers. Assay used: immunoSEQ multiplex PCR; TCRdb lists only in-frame clones, some missing. The sample carries about 50,000 clones, 80% recorded once. This specimen consisted of CD4+ or CD8+ T cells sorted from blood, obtained in a trial of the OX40 agonist ivuxolimab. These TCRs come from an adult with an advanced solid tumor such as melanoma, head and neck, liver or kidney cancer.

The chain recombines TRBV2 with TRBJ2-7; 8 nucleotides line up with TRBD1. CDR1 and CDR2 from the germline V gene are SNHLY and FYNNEI. This CDR3 comprises 14 residues. V was clipped by 7 bases and J by 3 bases; unmatched bases: 8. This CDR3 is CASTLQGGSYEQYF. CDR3 nucleotides: TGTGCCAGCACCCTACAGGGGGGAAGCTACGAGCAGTACTTC.

The V gene is TRBV5-1, the J gene TRBJ1-1; D remains ambiguous. CDR3 length equals 15 residues. Trimming removed 0 bases at V and 5 bases at J, with 14 bases between. The germline CDR1 and CDR2 sequences are SGHRS and YFSETQ. CDR3 bases: TGCGCCAGCAGCTTGGTGGTCCGGGTTGGGACTGAAGCTTTCTTT. Its translation: CASSLVVRVGTEAFF.

The DNA for the CDR3 is TGCGCCAGCAGCCCCCGCCCGGAGCTTGGGAATGAGCAGTTCTTC. Protein sequence: CASSPRPELGNEQFF. The chain combines TRBV5-1 with TRBJ2-1; D remains ambiguous. Trimming removed 4 bases at V and 7 bases at J, with 18 bases between. The CDR3 covers 15 residues. Germline CDR1 SGHRS, CDR2 YFSETQ.

The chain has TRBV7-2 and TRBJ2-7; no clear D. The CDR3 extends over 11 amino acids. The V and J ends lost 5 bases and 7 bases respectively, with 9 bases between them. The germline V gene encodes CDR1 SGHTA and CDR2 FQGNSA. CDR3 in DNA: TGTGCCAGCAGCCTCACTGGTGAGCAGTACTTC. As protein: CASSLTGEQYF.

This chain joins TRBV4-1 and TRBJ1-3; D is ambiguous. The CDR3 loop spans 19 amino acids. The V and J ends lost 0 bases and 0 bases respectively, with 18 bases between them. Germline lookup yields CDR1 MGHRA and CDR2 YSYEKL. The CDR3 region has the DNA TGCGCCAGCAGCCAAGATTCGACGGGCGTAGGCGGCTCTGGAAACACCATATATTTT. Translated: CASSQDSTGVGGSGNTIYF.

This chain links TRBV11-2 with TRBJ2-1; D gene uncertain. CDR1 is SGHAT and CDR2 is FQNNGV in the germline V gene. Deletions cut 1 base from V and 5 bases from J, with 6 bases between. The CDR3 has 13 residues. The CDR3 coding sequence is TGTGCCAGCAGCTTAGGACTCAACAATGAGCAGTTCTTC. Its protein product is CASSLGLNNEQFF.

The rearrangement links TRBV5-6 to TRBJ1-1; 10 nucleotides line up with TRBD1. The CDR3 totals 13 residues. CDR1 SGHDT and CDR2 YYEEEE come from the germline V gene. V lost 5 bases, J lost 4 bases, and 2 bases stayed unmatched. CDR3 DNA sequence: TGTGCCAGCAGTAGGGACAGGGGCACTGAAGCTTTCTTT. It translates to CASSRDRGTEAFF. The variable domain in full, with the rest retrieved from reference TRBV5-6 and TRBJ1-1, is DAGVTQSPTHLIKTRGQQVTLRCSPKSGHDTVSWYQQALGQGPQFIFQYYEEEERQRGNFPDRFSGHQFPNYSSELNVNALLLGDSALYLCASSRDRGTEAFFGQGTRLTVV.

The chain recombines TRBV19 with TRBJ1-4; 9 nucleotides align to TRBD1. Germline lookup yields CDR1 LNHDA and CDR2 SQIVND (reference sequence). The CDR3 loop spans 15 amino acids. The V segment lost 6 bases and the J segment 5 bases; nucleotides outside the gene matches: 7. CDR3 sequence: CASRDPGTGNEKLFF. The CDR3 region has the DNA TGTGCCAGTAGAGATCCCGGGACAGGGAATGAAAAACTGTTTTTT.

The gene calls are TRBV29-1 and TRBJ1-2, with D uncertain. The CDR3 has 12 amino acids. Germline CDR1 is SQVTM and CDR2 is ANQGSEA. Trimming took 4 bases from V and 4 from J, leaving 10 bases between them. In DNA, the CDR3 is TGCAGCGTTGGGGAAGGTCCCTATGGCTACACCTTC. Protein product: CSVGEGPYGYTF.

Of note for this clone: Other DNA sequences in this sample translate to the same CDR3. The chain recombines TRBV14 with TRBJ1-2, with 9 positions matching TRBD1. After removal of 3 bases from V and 6 bases from J, the junction contained 5 bases not matched to a gene. The germline gives CDR1 SGHDN, CDR2 FVKESK. The CDR3 contains 14 residues. CDR3 in amino acids: CASSQITGGDGYTF. The CDR3, as DNA: TGTGCCAGCAGCCAGATTACAGGGGGCGATGGCTACACCTTC.

The genes are TRBV15 and TRBJ2-7, with 12 bases matching TRBD1. Trimming removed 4 bases from V and 5 bases from J; junction bases left unmatched: 9. CDR1 is LNHNV and CDR2 is YYDKDF in the germline V gene (reference sequence). This CDR3 contains 16 residues. CDR3 in DNA: TGTGCCACCAGCAATGGGTACGGGACAGGGGGCAACGAGCAGTACTTC. Its translation is CATSNGYGTGGNEQYF.

V is TRBV18 and J is TRBJ2-1; TRBD2 agrees at 14 bases. Per the germline V gene, CDR1 is KGHSH and CDR2 is LQKENI. This CDR3 has 18 residues. The junction had 5 bases not matched to a gene; V was cut back by 3 bases and J by 1 base. The CDR3 coding sequence is TGTGCCAGCTCACCGCGGACTAGCGGGGGGATATCCTACAATGAGCAGTTCTTC. Its protein product is CASSPRTSGGISYNEQFF.

The genes are TRBV6-6 and TRBJ2-7, with unresolved D. V gave up 4 bases and J gave up 0 bases, with 7 bases separating them. Germline loops: CDR1 MNHNY, CDR2 SVGAGI (reference sequence). The length of the CDR3 is 13 residues. CDR3 sequence: CASSFPDSYEQYF. The CDR3 region has the DNA TGTGCCAGCAGTTTCCCAGACTCCTACGAGCAGTACTTC.

This clone was detected once. V gene TRBV19 combines with J gene TRBJ1-2, with no clear D. CDR1 is LNHDA, CDR2 SQIVND, per germline (reference sequence). This CDR3 comprises 12 residues. V lost 6 bases and J lost 3, with 8 bases in between. The DNA of the CDR3 is TGTGCCAGTAGGGTCGGGGACTATGGCTACACCTTC. Translating it yields CASRVGDYGYTF.

The chain is built from TRBV2 and TRBJ2-3, with 11 bases lining up with TRBD2. Germline V gene lookup returns CDR1 SNHLY and CDR2 FYNNEI. With V trimmed by 7 bases and J by 2 bases, 8 bases remained unmatched. The CDR3 runs 16 residues. The CDR3 protein is CASNRRLAGTTDTQYF. Written as DNA, the CDR3 is TGTGCCAGCAACCGAAGACTAGCGGGAACCACAGATACGCAGTATTTT.